A single T cell receptor beta chain is shown here with its context. The antigen is unknown. The study drew its donors from healthy HIV-negative adults without recent acute infections or vaccinations. Investigators divided CD4+ cells into CD45RA+ naive and CD45RA-negative memory subsets. These data belong to a study of shared clonotypes between healthy human individuals. J was trimmed by 2 bases and V by 7 bases; bases with no gene match: 6. Germline V gives CDR1 MNHEY, CDR2 SVGAGI. The CDR3 contains 14 residues. TCRdb keeps only in-frame clones here, not all; method: immunoSEQ multiplex PCR. The sample lists approximately 2,000,000 clones, about 90% occurring once. Study results and caveats: Clonotypes shared by all four sorted-subset donors had higher generation probabilities than non-shared clonotypes.

The receptor's source is a man aged 18 to 35 in good health. Some clones in this sample may be carry-over from other donors' samples. The chain links TRBV6-5 to TRBJ2-7, with 9 bases aligning to TRBD1. Sequences were obtained from naive CD4+ T cells from PBMCs. Subset noted: CD45RA+ positively selected. The CDR3, as DNA: TGTGCCAGCACCAGGGGACAGGGCACCTACGAGCAGTACTTC. It translates to CASTRGQGTYEQYF.